What follows is one T cell receptor (beta chain) and its context. Germline V gives CDR1 SNHLY, CDR2 FYNNEI. V dropped 6 bases and J dropped 6 bases, with 15 bases sitting between them. The CDR3 covers 13 residues. The data stem from a study of blood T cell repertoires in COVID-19. Study-wide background: Sites across the United States, Italy and Spain contributed samples from acute and convalescent COVID-19. Sample material is recorded as cDNA or gDNA derived from T cells, B-cell-depleted T cells, or PBMCs.

Sequencing was performed with immunoSEQ multiplex PCR; in TCRdb, only in-frame clones are kept and a portion is missing. The sample has more than 85,000 clones; about 87% are singletons. Sequencing was carried out using peripheral blood. This sequence joins TRBV2 and TRBJ2-7, with a weak D call TRBD1 (5 bases). The clonotype comes from a human donor in a cohort sampled during active COVID-19. The DNA for the CDR3 is TGTGCCAGCAGCCCAGGGAAAAGGGTCGAGCAGTACTTC. This gives the protein CASSPGKRVEQYF.